This TCR beta chain was documented in a study of blood T cell repertoires in COVID-19. In the study overall: Samples came from the United States, Italy and Spain, spanning acute and convalescent COVID-19.

The assay was immunoSEQ multiplex PCR, and TCRdb's table has in-frame clones only and misses some. The repertoire holds hundreds of thousands of clones, with over 75% as singletons. Participants spanned ages roughly 18 to 90 years and resided in roughly 22 US areas. This CDR3 has 12 residues. Trimming cost V 7 bases and J 7 bases, with 14 bases left between them. The germline CDR1 and CDR2 sequences are SGHTA and FQGNSA. This sequence was found in a man aged 18 to 30 who had recovered from COVID-19. The J gene is TRBJ2-7, the V gene TRBV7-2; D ambiguous. Material for sequencing was PBMCs or T cells enriched from blood (not recorded which). The CDR3 nucleotides read TGTGCCAGCACCCTCCTGGGCCTGGAGCAGTACTTC. Translated, it gives CASTLLGLEQYF.